This T cell receptor (beta chain) was retrieved from a study of T-cell memory formation after mild COVID-19. Study at large: The study found TCR clusters largely donor specific. Study findings and constraints: CD8+ contracting clones occupied EMRA, while CD4+ ones occupied mainly CM and EM. There was a balanced CD4/CD8 profile in clones contracting day 15 to 85, and later expanders leaned CD4+. Some clones that responded turned up in pre-infection memory, which suggests that cross-reactive memory joined in.

Trimming took 5 bases from V and 5 from J, leaving 15 bases between them. This CDR3 spans 14 amino acids. The V gene's germline CDR1 is LNHNV and CDR2 YYDKDF (reference sequence). With regard to this clonotype: Its target is unknown.

TCRdb re-called the 5' RACE reads through MiXCR, storing one row per CDR3 protein. The table records about 470,000 distinct CDR3 sequences, approximately 23% of them present only once. Sequencing input: PBMCs or a T cell subset sorted from them (not recorded which). The rearrangement links TRBV15 to TRBJ1-1; no reliable D call. This clonotype was sampled from an adult woman who had mild COVID-19 (a few samples of this study predate the infection). Cell type and time point are not known. Written as DNA, the CDR3 is TGTGCCACCAGCGGGAAAGGAGTATGGACTGAAGCTTTCTTT. Encoded protein: CATSGKGVWTEAFF. Full variable domain (remainder filled in from reference TRBV15 and TRBJ1-1): DAMVIQNPRYQVTQFGKPVTLSCSQTLNHNVMYWYQQKSSQAPKLLFHYYDKDFNNEADTPDNFQSRRPNTSFCFLDIRSPGLGDTAMYLCATSGKGVWTEAFFGQGTRLTVV.